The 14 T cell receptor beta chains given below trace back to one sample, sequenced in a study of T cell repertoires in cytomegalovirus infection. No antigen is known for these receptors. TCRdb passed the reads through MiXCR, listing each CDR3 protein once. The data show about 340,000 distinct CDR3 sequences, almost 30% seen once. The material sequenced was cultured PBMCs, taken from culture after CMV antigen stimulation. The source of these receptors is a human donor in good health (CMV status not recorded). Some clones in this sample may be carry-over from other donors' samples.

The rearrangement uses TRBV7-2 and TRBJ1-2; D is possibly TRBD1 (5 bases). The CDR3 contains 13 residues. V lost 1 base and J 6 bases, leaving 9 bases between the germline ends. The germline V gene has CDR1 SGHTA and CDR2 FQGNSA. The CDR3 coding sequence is TGTGCCAGCAGCTTAGGGAGGGACCATGGCTACACCTTC. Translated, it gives CASSLGRDHGYTF.

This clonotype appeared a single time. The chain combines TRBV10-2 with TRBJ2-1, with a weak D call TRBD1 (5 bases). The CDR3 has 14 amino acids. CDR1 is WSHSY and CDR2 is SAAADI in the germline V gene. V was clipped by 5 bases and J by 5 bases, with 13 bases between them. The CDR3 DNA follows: TGCGCCAGCAGTCGCACCTACAGGAACAATGAGCAGTTCTTC. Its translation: CASSRTYRNNEQFF.

The CDR3 bases are TGTGCCACCGGGGGGGGCTATGATGGCTACACCTTC. It codes for CATGGGYDGYTF. J is TRBJ1-2 and V is TRBV7-9; a possible D gene is TRBD1 (6 bases). The CDR3 runs 12 residues. V was clipped by 10 bases and J by 6 bases, with 15 bases between them. Germline lookup yields CDR1 SEHNR and CDR2 FQNEAQ (reference sequence).

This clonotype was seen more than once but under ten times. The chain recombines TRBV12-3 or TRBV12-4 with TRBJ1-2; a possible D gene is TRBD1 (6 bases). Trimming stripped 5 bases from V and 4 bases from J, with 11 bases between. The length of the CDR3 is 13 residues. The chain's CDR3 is CASSPQGLYGYTF. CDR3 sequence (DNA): TGTGCCAGCAGTCCACAGGGACTCTATGGCTACACCTTC.

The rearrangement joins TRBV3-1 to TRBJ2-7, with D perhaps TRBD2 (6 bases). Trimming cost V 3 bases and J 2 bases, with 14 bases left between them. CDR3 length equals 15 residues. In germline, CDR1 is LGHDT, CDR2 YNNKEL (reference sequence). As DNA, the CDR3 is TGTGCCAGCAGCCAGGCCCCCGGAGGGACCTACGAGCAGTACTTC. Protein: CASSQAPGGTYEQYF.

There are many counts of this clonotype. The CDR3: CSVESGRAPLGEQFF. The CDR3 coding sequence is TGCAGCGTAGAAAGCGGGAGGGCCCCCTTAGGAGAGCAGTTCTTC. The chain is built from TRBV29-1 and TRBJ2-1, with 10 bases aligning to TRBD2. Germline CDR1 SQVTM, CDR2 ANQGSEA. The CDR3 spans 15 residues. Trimming removed 6 bases from V and 10 bases from J; junction bases left unmatched: 15.

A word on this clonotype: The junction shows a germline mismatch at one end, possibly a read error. The chain's CDR3 is CASSRTVTQYF. CDR3 in DNA: TGTGCCAGCTCAAGAACAGTTACGCAGTATTTT. The genes are TRBV18 and TRBJ2-3, with D unclear. Germline V CDR1 and CDR2: KGHSH, LQKENI. The CDR3 contains 11 residues.

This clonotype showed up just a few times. This CDR3 is CSAREKAGVPYEQYF. CDR3 coding DNA: TGCAGTGCTAGAGAGAAAGCGGGAGTTCCCTACGAGCAGTACTTC. The chain is built from TRBV20-1 and TRBJ2-7, with 8 bases aligning to TRBD2. The junction had 6 bases not matched to a gene; V was cut back by 0 bases and J by 2 bases. The CDR3 runs 15 residues. The germline gives CDR1 DFQATT, CDR2 SNEGSKA (reference sequence).

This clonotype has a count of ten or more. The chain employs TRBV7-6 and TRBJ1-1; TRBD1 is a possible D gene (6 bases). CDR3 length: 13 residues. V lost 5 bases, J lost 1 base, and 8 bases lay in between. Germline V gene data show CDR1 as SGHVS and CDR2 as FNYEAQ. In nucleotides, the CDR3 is TGTGCCAGCAGCGCGGGACAGAACACTGAAGCTTTCTTT. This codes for CASSAGQNTEAFF.

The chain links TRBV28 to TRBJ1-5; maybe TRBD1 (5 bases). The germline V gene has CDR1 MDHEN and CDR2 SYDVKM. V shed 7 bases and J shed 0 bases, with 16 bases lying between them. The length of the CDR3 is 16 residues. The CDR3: CASINRNFYSNQPQHF. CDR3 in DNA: TGTGCCAGCATTAACAGGAACTTTTATAGCAATCAGCCCCAGCATTTT.

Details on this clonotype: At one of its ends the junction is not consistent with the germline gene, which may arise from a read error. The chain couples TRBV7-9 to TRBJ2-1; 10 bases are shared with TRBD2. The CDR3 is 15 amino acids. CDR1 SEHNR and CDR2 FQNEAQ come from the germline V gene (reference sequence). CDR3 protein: CASSFLAGAYNGQFF. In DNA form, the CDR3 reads TGTGCCAGCAGCTTTCTAGCGGGAGCCTACAATGGGCAGTTCTTC. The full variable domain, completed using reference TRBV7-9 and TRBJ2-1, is DTGVSQNPRHKITKRGQNVTFRCDPISEHNRLYWYRQTLGQGPEFLTYFQNEAQLEKSRLLSDRFSAERPKGSFSTLEIQRTEQGDSAMYLCASSFLAGAYNGQFFGPGTRLTVL.

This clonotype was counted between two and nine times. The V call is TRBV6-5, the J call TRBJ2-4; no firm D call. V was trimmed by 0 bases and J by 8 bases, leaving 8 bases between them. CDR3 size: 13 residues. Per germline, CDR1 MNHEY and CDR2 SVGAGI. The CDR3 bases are TGTGCCAGCAGTTACTCGTCGGATCACATTCAGTACTTC. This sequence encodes CASSYSSDHIQYF.

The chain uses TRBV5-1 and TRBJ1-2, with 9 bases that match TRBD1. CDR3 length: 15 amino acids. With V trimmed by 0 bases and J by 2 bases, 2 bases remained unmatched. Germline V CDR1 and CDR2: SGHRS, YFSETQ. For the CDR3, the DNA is TGCGCCAGCAGCTTGGGGGACAGGGTAAACTATGGCTACACCTTC. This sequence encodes CASSLGDRVNYGYTF.

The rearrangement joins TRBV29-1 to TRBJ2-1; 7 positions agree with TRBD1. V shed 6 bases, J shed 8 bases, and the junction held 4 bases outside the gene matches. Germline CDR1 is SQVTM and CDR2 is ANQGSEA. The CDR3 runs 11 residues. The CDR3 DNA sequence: TGCAGCGTGGGACAGAGGGATGAGCAGTTCTTC. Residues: CSVGQRDEQFF.